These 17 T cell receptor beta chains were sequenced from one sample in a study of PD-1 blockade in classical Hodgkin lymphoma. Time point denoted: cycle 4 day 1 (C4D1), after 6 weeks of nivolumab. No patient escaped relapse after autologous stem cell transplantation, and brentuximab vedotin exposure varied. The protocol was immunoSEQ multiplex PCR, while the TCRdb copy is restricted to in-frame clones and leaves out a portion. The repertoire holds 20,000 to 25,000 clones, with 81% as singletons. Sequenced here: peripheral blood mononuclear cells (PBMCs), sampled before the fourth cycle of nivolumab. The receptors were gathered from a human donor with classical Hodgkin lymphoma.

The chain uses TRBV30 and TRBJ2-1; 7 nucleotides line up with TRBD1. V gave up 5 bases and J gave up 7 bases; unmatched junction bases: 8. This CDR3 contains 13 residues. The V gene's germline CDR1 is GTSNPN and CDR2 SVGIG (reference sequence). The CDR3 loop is CAWDRIQGNEQFF. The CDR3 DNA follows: TGTGCCTGGGACCGAATACAGGGGAATGAGCAGTTCTTC.

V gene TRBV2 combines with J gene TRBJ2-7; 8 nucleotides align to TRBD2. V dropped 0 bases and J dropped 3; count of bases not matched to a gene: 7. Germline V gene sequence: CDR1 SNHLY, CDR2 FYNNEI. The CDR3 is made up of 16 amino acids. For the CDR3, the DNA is TGTGCCAGCAGTGAAGCAGTGACGGGGGGGATCTACGAGCAGTACTTC. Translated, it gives CASSEAVTGGIYEQYF. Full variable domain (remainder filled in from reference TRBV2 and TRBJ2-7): EPEVTQTPSHQVTQMGQEVILRCVPISNHLYFYWYRQILGQKVEFLVSFYNNEISEKSEIFDDQFSVERPDGSNFTLKIRSTKLEDSAMYFCASSEAVTGGIYEQYFGPGTRLTVT.

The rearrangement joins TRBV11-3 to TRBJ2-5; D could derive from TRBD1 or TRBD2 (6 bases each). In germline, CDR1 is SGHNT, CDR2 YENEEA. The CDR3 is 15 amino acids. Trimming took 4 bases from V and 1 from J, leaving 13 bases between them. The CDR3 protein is CASSWGRGLQETQYF. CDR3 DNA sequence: TGTGCCAGCAGCTGGGGACGGGGGCTCCAAGAGACCCAGTACTTC.

The CDR3 reads CASSLFDSGGTDTQYF. DNA of the CDR3: TGTGCCAGCAGTTTATTCGATTCGGGGGGCACAGATACGCAGTATTTT. The J gene is TRBJ2-3, the V gene TRBV27, with D tentatively TRBD2 (6 bases). Germline-derived CDR1 and CDR2 are MNHEY and SMNVEV (reference sequence). The germline V and J ends were trimmed by 1 base and 1 base, with 12 bases remaining between them. The CDR3 loop spans 16 amino acids.

The CDR3 nucleotides are TGTGCCAGCAGGGGTCCACAGAGCTCCTATAATTCACCCCTCCACTTT. It encodes CASRGPQSSYNSPLHF. The chain recombines TRBV2 with TRBJ1-6; the D is unclear. The CDR3 extends over 16 amino acids. The V end was cut by 6 bases, the J end by 0 bases, with 12 bases between. Germline-derived CDR1 and CDR2 are SNHLY and FYNNEI.

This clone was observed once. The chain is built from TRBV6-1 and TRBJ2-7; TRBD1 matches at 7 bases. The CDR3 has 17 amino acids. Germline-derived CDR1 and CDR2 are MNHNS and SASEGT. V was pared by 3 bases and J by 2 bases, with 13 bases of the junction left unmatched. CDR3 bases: TGTGCCAGCAGTGACGGACGAGACAGGGCACAAACCTACGAGCAGTACTTC. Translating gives CASSDGRDRAQTYEQYF.

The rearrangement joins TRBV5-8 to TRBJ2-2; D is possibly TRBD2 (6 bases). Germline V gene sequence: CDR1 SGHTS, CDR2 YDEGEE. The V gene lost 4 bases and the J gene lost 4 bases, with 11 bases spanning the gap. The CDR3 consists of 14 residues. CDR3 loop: CASSAGLFTGELFF. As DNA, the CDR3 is TGTGCCAGCAGCGCGGGACTCTTCACCGGGGAGCTGTTTTTT.

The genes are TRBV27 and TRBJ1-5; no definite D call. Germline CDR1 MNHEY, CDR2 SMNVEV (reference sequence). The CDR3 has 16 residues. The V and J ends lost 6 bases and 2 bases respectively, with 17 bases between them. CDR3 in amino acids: CASSPLGPEGNQPQHF. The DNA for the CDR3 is TGTGCCAGCAGCCCCCTAGGCCCAGAGGGCAATCAGCCCCAGCATTTT.

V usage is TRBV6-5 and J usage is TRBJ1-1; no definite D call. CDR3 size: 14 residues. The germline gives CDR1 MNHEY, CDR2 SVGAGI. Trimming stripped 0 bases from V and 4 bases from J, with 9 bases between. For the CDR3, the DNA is TGTGCCAGCAGTTACTCGAAGCCAGGCACTGAAGCTTTCTTT. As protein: CASSYSKPGTEAFF.

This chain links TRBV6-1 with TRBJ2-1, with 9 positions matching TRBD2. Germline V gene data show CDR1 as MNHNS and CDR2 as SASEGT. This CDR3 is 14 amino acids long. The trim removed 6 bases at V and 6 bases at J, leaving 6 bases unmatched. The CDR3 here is CASRRRGGRNEQFF. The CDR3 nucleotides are TGTGCCAGCAGACGGCGGGGGGGCCGCAATGAGCAGTTCTTC.

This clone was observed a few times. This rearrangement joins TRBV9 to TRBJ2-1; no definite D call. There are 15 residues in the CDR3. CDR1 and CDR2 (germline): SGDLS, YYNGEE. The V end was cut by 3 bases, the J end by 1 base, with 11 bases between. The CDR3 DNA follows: TGTGCCAGCAGCGCGTTGGGTGAATCCTACAATGAGCAGTTCTTC. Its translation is CASSALGESYNEQFF. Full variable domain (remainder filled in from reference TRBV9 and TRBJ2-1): DSGVTQTPKHLITATGQRVTLRCSPRSGDLSVYWYQQSLDQGLQFLIQYYNGEERAKGNILERFSAQQFPDLHSELNLSSLELGDSALYFCASSALGESYNEQFFGPGTRLTVL.

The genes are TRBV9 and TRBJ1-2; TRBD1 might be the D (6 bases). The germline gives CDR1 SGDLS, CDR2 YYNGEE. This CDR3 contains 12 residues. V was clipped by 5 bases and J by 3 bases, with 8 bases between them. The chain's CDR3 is CASRDRYYGYTF. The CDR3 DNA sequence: TGTGCCAGCAGAGACAGGTACTATGGCTACACCTTC. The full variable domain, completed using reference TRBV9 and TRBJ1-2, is DSGVTQTPKHLITATGQRVTLRCSPRSGDLSVYWYQQSLDQGLQFLIQYYNGEERAKGNILERFSAQQFPDLHSELNLSSLELGDSALYFCASRDRYYGYTFGSGTRLTVV.

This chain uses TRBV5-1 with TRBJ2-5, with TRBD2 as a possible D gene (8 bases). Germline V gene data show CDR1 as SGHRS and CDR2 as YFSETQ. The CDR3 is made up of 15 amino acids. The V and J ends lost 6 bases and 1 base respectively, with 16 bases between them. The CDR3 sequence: CASKRGRGVQETQYF. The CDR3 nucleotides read TGCGCCAGCAAGAGGGGGCGGGGGGTCCAAGAGACCCAGTACTTC.

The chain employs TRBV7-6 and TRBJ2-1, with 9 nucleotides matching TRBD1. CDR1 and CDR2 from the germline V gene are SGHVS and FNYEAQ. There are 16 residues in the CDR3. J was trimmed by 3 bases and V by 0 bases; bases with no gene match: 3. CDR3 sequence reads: CASSLAQGASYNEQFF. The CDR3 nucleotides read TGTGCCAGCAGCTTAGCACAGGGGGCTAGCTACAATGAGCAGTTCTTC.

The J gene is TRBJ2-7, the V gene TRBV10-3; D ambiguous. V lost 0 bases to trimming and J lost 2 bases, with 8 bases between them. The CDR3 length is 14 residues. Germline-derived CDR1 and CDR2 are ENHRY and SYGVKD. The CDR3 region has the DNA TGTGCCATCAGTGAGTCTGCCAAAACCTACGAGCAGTACTTC. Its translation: CAISESAKTYEQYF.

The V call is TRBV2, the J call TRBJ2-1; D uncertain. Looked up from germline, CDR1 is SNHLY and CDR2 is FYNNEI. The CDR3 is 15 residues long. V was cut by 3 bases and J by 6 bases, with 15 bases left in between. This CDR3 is CASSENPGQANEQFF. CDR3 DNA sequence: TGTGCCAGCAGTGAGAACCCTGGGCAGGCCAATGAGCAGTTCTTC. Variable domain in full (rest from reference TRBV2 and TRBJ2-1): EPEVTQTPSHQVTQMGQEVILRCVPISNHLYFYWYRQILGQKVEFLVSFYNNEISEKSEIFDDQFSVERPDGSNFTLKIRSTKLEDSAMYFCASSENPGQANEQFFGPGTRLTVL.

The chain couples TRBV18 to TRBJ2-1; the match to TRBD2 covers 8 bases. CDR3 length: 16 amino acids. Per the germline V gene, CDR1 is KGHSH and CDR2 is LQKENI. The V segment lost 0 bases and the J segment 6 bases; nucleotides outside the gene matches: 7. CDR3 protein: CASSPPGREGSNEQFF. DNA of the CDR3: TGTGCCAGCTCACCACCGGGCCGGGAGGGAAGCAATGAGCAGTTCTTC.